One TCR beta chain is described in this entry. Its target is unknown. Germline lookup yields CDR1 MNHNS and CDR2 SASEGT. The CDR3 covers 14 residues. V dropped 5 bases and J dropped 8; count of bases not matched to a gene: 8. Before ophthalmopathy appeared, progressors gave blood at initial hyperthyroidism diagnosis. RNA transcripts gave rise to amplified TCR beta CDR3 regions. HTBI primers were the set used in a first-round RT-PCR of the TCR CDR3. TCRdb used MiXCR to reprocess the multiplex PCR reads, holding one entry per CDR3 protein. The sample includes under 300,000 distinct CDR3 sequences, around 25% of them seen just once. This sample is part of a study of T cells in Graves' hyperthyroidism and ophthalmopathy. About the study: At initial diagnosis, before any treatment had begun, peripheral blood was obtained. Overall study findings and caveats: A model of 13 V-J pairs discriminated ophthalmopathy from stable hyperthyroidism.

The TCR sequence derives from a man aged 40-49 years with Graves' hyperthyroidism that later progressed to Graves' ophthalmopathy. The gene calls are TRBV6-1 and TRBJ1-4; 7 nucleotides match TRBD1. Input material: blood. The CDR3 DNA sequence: TGTGCCAGCAGTCGCTGGGACAGCCAAGAAAAACTGTTTTTT. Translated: CASSRWDSQEKLFF.